The next 5 T cell receptor beta chains were all read from a single sample in a study of regulatory T cells in long-lasting Graves disease (dated by TCRdb to the early 2020s). What the time point label conveys for this sample: newly diagnosed GD, antithyroid drugs for less than 3 months. For both TCR sequencing and RNA sequencing, RNA was extracted from PBMCs in TRIzol. The library was built by means of multiplex PCR. TCRdb shows the sequencer as Illumina HiSeq 4000. iRepertoire HTBI primers and Arm-PCR amplification of CDR3 regions were used to construct TCR beta libraries. Starting from the raw public reads, TCRdb applied fastp trimming at Q25, assembled clones with MiXCR and retained in-frame beta chains. Rows matching on CDR3 protein sequence are summarized as one entry with the most common DNA and genes. For this sample the table gives about 320,000 distinct CDR3 sequences, of which 18% were detected only once. Of the sample, roughly 40% falls within the top ten clones.

Material: peripheral blood mononuclear cells (PBMCs), obtained at new diagnosis, from a patient treated with antithyroid drugs. The receptors were gathered from a female donor with Graves disease.

To note about this clonotype: A far more abundant clone sits one base away, making this likely a read error. The DNA of the CDR3 is TGTGCCAGCAGTTTTCTACGGGGTGGAGATGAGCAGTACTTC. Translated, it gives CASSFLRGGDEQYF. V and J are TRBV27 and TRBJ2-5; weak D call: TRBD2 (5 bases). The germline gives CDR1 MNHEY, CDR2 SMNVEV (reference sequence). The CDR3 runs to 14 residues. The V and J ends lost 3 bases and 11 bases respectively, with 19 bases between them.

This clonotype was detected many times. The chain recombines TRBV6-1 with TRBJ1-2; TRBD1 might be the D (5 bases). CDR1 is MNHNS and CDR2 is SASEGT in the germline V gene. This CDR3 region has 12 residues. The V and J ends lost 8 bases and 6 bases respectively, with 13 bases between them. CDR3 sequence reads: CASLELGHGYTF. CDR3 in DNA: TGTGCCAGCTTAGAGTTGGGGCATGGCTACACCTTC.

This clonotype was detected many times. The V call is TRBV24-1, the J call TRBJ2-3; 14 bases line up with TRBD2. This CDR3 has 14 residues. V dropped 6 bases and J dropped 8; count of bases not matched to a gene: 3. Germline V CDR1 and CDR2: KGHDR, SFDVKD. CDR3 sequence: CATSKGTSGSTQYF. CDR3 nucleotides: TGTGCCACCAGTAAGGGGACTAGCGGGAGTACGCAGTATTTT.

The chain combines TRBV2 with TRBJ1-2; D perhaps matches TRBD1 (6 bases). The germline V and J ends were trimmed by 8 bases and 8 bases, with 18 bases remaining between them. Per the germline V gene, CDR1 is SNHLY and CDR2 is FYNNEI. This CDR3 is built from 13 residues. The CDR3 nucleotides read TGTGCCAGCGTCCAACAGGGACGGGGCGGCTACACCTTC. This translates into CASVQQGRGGYTF.

Many counts were recorded for this clonotype. V and J are TRBV9 and TRBJ2-5; TRBD2 is a possible D gene (5 bases). TRBJ2-1 explains the end of the DNA better; the J call may be wrong. Germline assignment: CDR1 SGDLS and CDR2 YYNGEE. This CDR3 has 14 amino acids. CDR3 DNA: TGTGCCAGCAGCGCCAGTACTAGTTACAATGAGCAGTTCTTC. This sequence encodes CASSASTSYNEQFF.